This T cell receptor beta chain was recorded in a study of T cells after yellow fever vaccination. Looked up from germline, CDR1 is MDHEN and CDR2 is SYDVKM. V shed 2 bases and J 3 bases; nucleotides not matched to a gene: 3. The CDR3 sequence is 14 residues long. Broader study findings: On re-exposure, the response was weaker but peaked faster, at day 5 versus 15. Reappearance after the booster was seen for most primary-vaccination clones, at 95% to 96% CD4 and roughly 90% CD8.

Template-switching 5'RACE yielded the TCR cDNA; a universal primer site and UMIs were added in the process. One entry per CDR3 protein results from TCRdb running MiXCR on the 5' RACE reads. The data show 350,000 to 450,000 distinct CDR3 sequences, about 19% seen once. This clonotype was detected a few times. Its target is unknown. Sequencing was performed on PBMCs, taken before the yellow fever booster vaccination. The V call is TRBV28, the J call TRBJ1-1; TRBD1 matches 7 bases. The clonotype was recovered from a man younger than 30 who received the YFV17D yellow fever vaccine. CDR3 residues: CASSLQGGYTEAFF. For the CDR3, the DNA is TGTGCCAGCAGTTTACAGGGGGGTTACACTGAAGCTTTCTTT. The variable domain in full, with the rest retrieved from reference TRBV28 and TRBJ1-1, is DVKVTQSSRYLVKRTGEKVFLECVQDMDHENMFWYRQDPGLGLRLIYFSYDVKMKEKGDIPEGYSVSREKKERFSLILESASTNQTSMYLCASSLQGGYTEAFFGQGTRLTVV.